Reported below is one T cell receptor beta chain. The table lists this clonotype with many counts. What antigen it recognizes has not been identified. Per-nucleotide qualities are absent, and no much larger clonotype sits a single base away. The source of the sample is a study of human T cells and chemical hapten exposure (dated by TCRdb to the early 2020s). At the level of the whole study: For sensitization, 2% DPC in acetone was applied to a 2 cm by 2 cm area of upper inner arm skin. Libraries were pooled for sequencing, and per-sample TCR yields varied mainly because of small differences in library volumes within the pool. Patch tests used Finn chambers with 0.01% DPC on the upper back, scored after 6 days by International Contact Dermatitis Research Group standards. Blood for TCR sequencing was provided by twenty-nine alopecia patients at one to four time points (pre-sensitization, 2, 6 and 24 weeks). Peripheral blood TCR repertoire changes were tracked in vivo in alopecia patients during primary and secondary sensitization to the hapten diphenylcyclopropenone (DPC). The mostly female patient cohort included alopecia areata with under or over 50% scalp involvement, alopecia totalis and alopecia universalis. Throughout the study period of around 24 weeks, patients also received therapeutic DPC doses to the scalp every week. Blood was sampled from patients pre-sensitization (week 0) and at 2, 6 and about 24 weeks after DPC sensitization. Results the study describes overall, beyond this receptor: Compared with pre-sensitization or healthy control sets, expanded TCRs formed significantly more large CDR3 similarity clusters, which is consistent with antigen-driven responses. No change with DPC sensitization was found in the number of TCRs above 1 in 1000 frequency, and no evidence of global repertoire structure alterations was found. Patch test score correlated positively with the number of PT1 expanded TCRs, reaching significance at thresholds 8, 16 and 32 but not at 4. After repeated subsampling, changes were observed in the strength of the expansion versus patch-test correlation and in the threshold at which the correlation became significant. Alopecia, a presumed autoimmune disease, was present in all patients, so the immune response of the patients might differ from that of healthy individuals.

The CDR3, cysteine through phenylalanine, is 16 amino acids long. This entry keeps only the CDR3 DNA: 48 bases, framed from base 1. V trim: 5 bases; J trim: 7 bases; unmatched bases: 17. CDR1 and CDR2 are read off the germline V gene as LGHNA and YSLEER. This specimen's time point label, interpreted: patch test 2, 6 weeks after DPC sensitization. This sample's treatment or condition label indicates: therapeutic diphenylcyclopropenone sensitization with weekly scalp DPC. At every patch-test visit, the blood draw took place before the patch test was put on. Eligible patients were aged 18 to 70, diagnosed with alopecia, deemed suitable for DPC therapy, and excluded if pregnant. Unfractionated whole blood was collected in Tempus Blood RNA tubes, and total RNA was extracted from that blood. Library preparation was by RACE. TCRdb lists the instrument as NextSeq 500. During library preparation, unique molecular identifiers were attached to individual cDNA molecules so that TCRs could be counted quantitatively and reproducibly. For every blood RNA sample, sequencing covered both the TCR alpha and TCR beta chains. In the authors' own workflow: The median number of TCRs per sample was 85,000 to 100,000, ranging from about 20,000 to 750,000. V, J and CDR3 annotation of the TCR reads was performed with the Decombinator software suite. Every sample was subsampled to the same number of TCRs (28,000) for the PS versus PT1 abundance plots. TCRs were defined as expanded if absent before sensitization and observed at least eight times at the 2-week time point. TCRdb itself trimmed the public reads at Q25 with fastp, ran MiXCR and retained productive beta chains. Identical CDR3 protein sequences are pooled into one entry, listed with their most common genes and DNA. TCRdb's processing, not the study's, gives the V and J calls here. For this sample the table gives about 41,000 distinct CDR3 sequences, of which around 3.2% were detected only once. The ten most abundant clones make up approximately 6.7% of the sample.

This receptor was identified in a man aged 40-50 years with alopecia areata. Some clones in this sample may be carry-over from other donors' samples. This sample comprised whole blood, obtained in connection with sensitization to the hapten diphenylcyclopropenone (DPC). The chain is assembled from TRBV4-3 and TRBJ2-7, and TRBD1 matches 7 of the central bases. The CDR3 here reads CASSEGDRANLGEQYF. The DNA reads TGCGCCAGCAGCGAAGGTGACAGGGCAAATTTGGGGGAGCAGTACTTC.